This T cell receptor beta chain was captured in a study of PD-1 blockade in classical Hodgkin lymphoma. To note about this clone: As yet, its antigen is unknown.

Study conclusions and caveats: Nivolumab initiated under 1 year post-ASCT led to patient exclusion.

Time point in this sample: cycle 4 day 1 (C4D1), after 6 weeks of nivolumab. Patients all relapsed after autologous stem cell transplantation, and there was variation in brentuximab vedotin exposure. The protocol was immunoSEQ multiplex PCR, while the TCRdb copy is restricted to in-frame clones and leaves out a portion. The sample lists around 60,000 clones, approximately 94% occurring once. The CDR3 contains 17 residues. After removal of 0 bases from V and 4 bases from J, the junction contained 6 bases not matched to a gene. Germline assignment: CDR1 KGHSH and CDR2 LQKENI. The material was peripheral blood mononuclear cells (PBMCs), obtained before the fourth cycle of nivolumab. The TCR was taken from a human donor with classical Hodgkin lymphoma. V usage is TRBV18 and J usage is TRBJ1-2; 12 bases agree with TRBD1. The CDR3 reads CASSPPGQGASSYGYTF. Here the CDR3 DNA reads TGTGCCAGCTCACCACCGGGACAGGGGGCGTCAAGCTATGGCTACACCTTC. The variable domain in full, completed from reference TRBV18 and TRBJ1-2, reads NAGVMQNPRHLVRRRGQEARLRCSPMKGHSHVYWYRQLPEEGLKFMVYLQKENIIDESGMPKERFSAEFPKEGPSILRIQQVVRGDSAAYFCASSPPGQGASSYGYTFGSGTRLTVV.